This TCR beta chain was captured by sequencing in a study of neurological immune-mediated disorders. This clonotype was seen at least ten times. Each CDR3 protein is one row after TCRdb ran MiXCR on the 5' RACE reads. Of about 62,000 distinct CDR3 sequences in the sample, under 5.5% were seen once. The TCR was taken from a woman in her fifties or sixties with multiple sclerosis. The source material was PBMCs.

The CDR3 DNA reads TGTGCCAGCAGTTCCGGACAGGGGATGTCCAAAAACATTCAGTACTTC. Translation gives CASSSGQGMSKNIQYF. V and J are TRBV12-3 or TRBV12-4 and TRBJ2-4; 9 nucleotides align to TRBD1. CDR3 length equals 16 residues. V was clipped by 4 bases and J by 2 bases; unmatched bases: 6.